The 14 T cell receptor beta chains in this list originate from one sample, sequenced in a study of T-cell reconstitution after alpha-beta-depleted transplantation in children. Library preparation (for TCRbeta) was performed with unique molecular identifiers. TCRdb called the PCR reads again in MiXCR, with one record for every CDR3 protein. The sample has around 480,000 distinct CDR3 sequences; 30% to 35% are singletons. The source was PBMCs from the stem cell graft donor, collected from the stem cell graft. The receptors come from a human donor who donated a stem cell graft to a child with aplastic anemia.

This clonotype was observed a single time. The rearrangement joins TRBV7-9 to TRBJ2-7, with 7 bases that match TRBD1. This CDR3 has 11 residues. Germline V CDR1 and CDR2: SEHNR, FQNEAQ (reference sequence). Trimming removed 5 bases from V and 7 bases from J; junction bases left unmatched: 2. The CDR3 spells CASSTRGEQYF. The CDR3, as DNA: TGTGCCAGCAGCACCAGGGGGGAGCAGTACTTC.

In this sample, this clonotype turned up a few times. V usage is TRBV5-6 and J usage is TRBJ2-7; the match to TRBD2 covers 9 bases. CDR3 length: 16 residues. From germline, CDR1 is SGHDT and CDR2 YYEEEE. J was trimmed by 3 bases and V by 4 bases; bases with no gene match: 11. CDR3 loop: CASSKGTSGRYYEQYV. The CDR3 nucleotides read TGTGCCAGCAGCAAGGGAACTAGCGGGCGATACTACGAGCAGTACGTC.

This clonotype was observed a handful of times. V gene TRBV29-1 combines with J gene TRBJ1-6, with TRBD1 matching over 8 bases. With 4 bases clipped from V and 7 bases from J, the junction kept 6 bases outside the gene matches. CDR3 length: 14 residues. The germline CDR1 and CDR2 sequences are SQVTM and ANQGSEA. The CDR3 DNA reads TGCAGCGTTGGATCGGGACAGGAGAATTCACCCCTCCACTTT. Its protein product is CSVGSGQENSPLHF.

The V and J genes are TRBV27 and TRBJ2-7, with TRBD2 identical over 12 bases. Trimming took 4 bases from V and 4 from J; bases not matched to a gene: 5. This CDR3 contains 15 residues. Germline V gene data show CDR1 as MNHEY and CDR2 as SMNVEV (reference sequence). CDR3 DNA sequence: TGTGCCAGCAGTTACGGACTAGCGGGACAATACGAGCAGTACTTC. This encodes CASSYGLAGQYEQYF.

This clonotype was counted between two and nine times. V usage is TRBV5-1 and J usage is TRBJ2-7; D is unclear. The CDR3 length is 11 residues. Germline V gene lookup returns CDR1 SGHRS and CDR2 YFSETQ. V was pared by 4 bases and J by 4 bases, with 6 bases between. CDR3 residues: CASSGSYEQYV. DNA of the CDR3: TGCGCCAGCAGCGGATCTTACGAGCAGTACGTC.

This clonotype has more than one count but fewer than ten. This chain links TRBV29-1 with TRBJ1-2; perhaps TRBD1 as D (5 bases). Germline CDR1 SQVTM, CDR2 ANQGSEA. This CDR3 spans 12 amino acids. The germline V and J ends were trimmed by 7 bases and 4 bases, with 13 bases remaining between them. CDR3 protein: CSDKGRTYGYTF. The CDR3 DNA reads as TGCAGCGATAAGGGGCGGACCTATGGCTACACCTTC. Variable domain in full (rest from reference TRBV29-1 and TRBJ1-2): SAVISQKPSRDICQRGTSLTIQCQVDSQVTMMFWYRQQPGQSLTLIATANQGSEATYESGFVIDKFPISRPNLTFSTLTVSNMSPEDSSIYLCSDKGRTYGYTFGSGTRLTVV.

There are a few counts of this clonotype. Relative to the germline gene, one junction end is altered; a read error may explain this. This chain's CDR3 is CSVEQGQTF. The CDR3, as DNA: TGCAGCGTTGAACAGGGGCAGACCTTC. The V call is TRBV29-1, the J call TRBJ2-1, with D possibly TRBD1 on 6 matching bases. The CDR3 is 9 amino acids. CDR1 is SQVTM and CDR2 is ANQGSEA in the germline V gene.

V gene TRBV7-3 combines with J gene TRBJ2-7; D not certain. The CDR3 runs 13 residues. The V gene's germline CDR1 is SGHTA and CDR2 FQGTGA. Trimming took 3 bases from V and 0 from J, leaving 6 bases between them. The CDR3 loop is CASSFASSYEQYF. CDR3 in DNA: TGTGCCAGCAGCTTTGCTAGCTCCTACGAGCAGTACTTC.

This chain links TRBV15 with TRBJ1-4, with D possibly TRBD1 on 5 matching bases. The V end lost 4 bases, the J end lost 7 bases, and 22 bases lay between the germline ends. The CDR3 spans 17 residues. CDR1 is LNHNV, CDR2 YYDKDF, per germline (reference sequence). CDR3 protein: CATSTSQGVYRIEKLFF. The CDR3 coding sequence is TGTGCCACCAGCACCTCTCAAGGGGTTTATCGTATTGAAAAACTGTTTTTT.

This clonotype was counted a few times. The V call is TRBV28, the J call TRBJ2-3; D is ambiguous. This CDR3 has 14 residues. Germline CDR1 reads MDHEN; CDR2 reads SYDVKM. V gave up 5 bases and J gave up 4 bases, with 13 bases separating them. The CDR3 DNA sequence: TGTGCCAGCAGTCTACCGGGCTCAGCAGATACGCAGTATTTT. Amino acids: CASSLPGSADTQYF. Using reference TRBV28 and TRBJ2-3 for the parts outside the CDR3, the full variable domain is DVKVTQSSRYLVKRTGEKVFLECVQDMDHENMFWYRQDPGLGLRLIYFSYDVKMKEKGDIPEGYSVSREKKERFSLILESASTNQTSMYLCASSLPGSADTQYFGPGTRLTVL.

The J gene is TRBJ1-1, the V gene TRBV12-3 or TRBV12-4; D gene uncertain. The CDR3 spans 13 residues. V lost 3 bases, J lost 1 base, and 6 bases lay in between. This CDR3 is CASSFAGNTEAFF. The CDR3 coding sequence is TGTGCCAGCAGTTTCGCAGGGAACACTGAAGCTTTCTTT.

CDR3 region: CASRTTGTPNQPQHF. DNA for the CDR3: TGTGCCAGTAGAACGACAGGGACGCCCAATCAGCCCCAGCATTTT. The chain employs TRBV19 and TRBJ1-5; 7 bases match TRBD1. J was trimmed by 3 bases and V by 6 bases; bases with no gene match: 8. This CDR3 has 15 amino acids. CDR1 LNHDA and CDR2 SQIVND come from the germline V gene (reference sequence). Full variable domain (outside the CDR3, taken from reference TRBV19 and TRBJ1-5): DGGITQSPKYLFRKEGQNVTLSCEQNLNHDAMYWYRQDPGQGLRLIYYSQIVNDFQKGDIAEGYSVSREKKESFPLTVTSAQKNPTAFYLCASRTTGTPNQPQHFGDGTRLSIL.

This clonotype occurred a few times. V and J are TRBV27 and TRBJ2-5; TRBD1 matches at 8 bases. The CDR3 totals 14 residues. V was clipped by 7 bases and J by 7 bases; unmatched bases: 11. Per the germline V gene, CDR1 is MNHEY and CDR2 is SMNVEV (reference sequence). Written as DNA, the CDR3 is TGTGCCAGCAAGGGACAGGCGGCCGCGGGGACCCAGTACTTC. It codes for CASKGQAAAGTQYF.

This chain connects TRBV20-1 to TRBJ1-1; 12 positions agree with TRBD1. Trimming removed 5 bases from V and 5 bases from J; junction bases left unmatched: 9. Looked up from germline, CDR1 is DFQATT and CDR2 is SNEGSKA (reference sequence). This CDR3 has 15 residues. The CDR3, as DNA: TGCAGTGCTCAAGGCCGGGACAGGGGGCGAACTGAAGCTTTCTTT. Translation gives CSAQGRDRGRTEAFF.